The 29 T cell receptor beta chains in this list originate from one sample, sequenced in a study of identical twins. TCRdb redid the calling of the 5' RACE reads with MiXCR, one entry per CDR3 protein. The table lists some 1,700,000 distinct CDR3 sequences, about 30% of them singletons, with approximately 0.25% in the top ten. The sequencing sample was made of cord blood. These receptor sequences come from a newborn girl in good health.

The chain combines TRBV5-1 with TRBJ2-1; 7 bases match TRBD2. The CDR3 extends over 15 amino acids. The V gene end was trimmed by 3 bases and the J gene end by 5 bases; junction bases not matched to a gene: 8. CDR1 and CDR2 (germline): SGHRS, YFSETQ. This chain's CDR3 is CASSWSGASNNEQFF. As DNA, the CDR3 is TGCGCCAGCAGCTGGAGCGGGGCCTCTAACAATGAGCAGTTCTTC.

This clonotype has a handful of counts. A much larger clone sits a single nucleotide away, making a read error possible. The DNA for the CDR3 is TGCAGTGCTATCGGGAGGGCCTACAATGAGCAGTTCTTC. It specifies CSAIGRAYNEQFF. The chain combines TRBV20-1 with TRBJ2-1; 8 nucleotides match TRBD2. Trimming at V came to 4 bases and at J to 2 bases, leaving 1 base not matched to a gene. The CDR3 length is 13 residues. The germline V gene has CDR1 DFQATT and CDR2 SNEGSKA (reference sequence).

The chain carries TRBV6-2 or TRBV6-3 and TRBJ2-1; D is uncertain. The J call may be incorrect, as the DNA end agrees better with TRBJ2-7. In germline, CDR1 is MNHEY, CDR2 SVGEGT. The CDR3 contains 15 residues. The CDR3: CASMHGPTSYNEQYF. The CDR3 region has the DNA TGTGCCAGCATGCATGGGCCGACCTCCTACAATGAGCAGTACTTC.

This clonotype was detected only a few times. CDR3: CASSPRRGRDEQFF. In DNA, the CDR3 is TGCGCCAGCAGCCCTCGGCGGGGTCGAGATGAGCAGTTCTTC. The V call is TRBV5-1, the J call TRBJ2-1; D perhaps matches TRBD2 (6 bases). Germline values: CDR1 SGHRS, CDR2 YFSETQ. There are 14 residues in the CDR3. Trimming cost V 4 bases and J 8 bases, with 16 bases left between them.

The chain links TRBV21-1 to TRBJ1-1; the table assigns TRBD1, which was not confirmed against the DNA. TRBV21-1 has pseudogene status. This CDR3 contains 18 residues. CDR3 residues: CASSKALYDRGMNTEAFF. For the CDR3, the DNA is TGTGCCAGCAGCAAAGCGCTTTACGACAGGGGCATGAACACTGAAGCTTTCTTT.

V gene TRBV20-1 combines with J gene TRBJ2-2; D is uncertain. The CDR3 spans 12 residues. Between the trimmed V and J ends, which lost 2 bases and 9 bases, there was a span of 10 bases. Germline CDR1 reads DFQATT; CDR2 reads SNEGSKA (reference sequence). CDR3 sequence reads: CSARYGVWELFF. The CDR3 DNA reads as TGCAGTGCTAGATACGGTGTTTGGGAGCTGTTTTTT.

V and J are TRBV27 and TRBJ1-3; D remains unclear. Deletions cut 5 bases from V and 0 bases from J, with 11 bases between. Per germline, CDR1 MNHEY and CDR2 SMNVEV (reference sequence). This CDR3 is built from 15 residues. The CDR3 here is CASSRQGRSGNTIYF. The CDR3 DNA sequence: TGTGCCAGCAGTCGACAAGGTCGCTCTGGAAACACCATATATTTT.

The chain links TRBV6-6 to TRBJ1-5; TRBD1 might be the D (5 bases). This CDR3 contains 14 residues. Trimming stripped 3 bases from V and 3 bases from J, with 9 bases between. CDR1 is MNHNY and CDR2 is SVGAGI in the germline V gene (reference sequence). The CDR3 sequence is CASSYRGANQPQHF. The CDR3 nucleotides are TGTGCCAGCAGTTATAGAGGGGCCAATCAGCCCCAGCATTTT.

This clonotype showed up just a few times. The chain couples TRBV29-1 to TRBJ1-1; D perhaps matches TRBD1 (6 bases). The CDR3 has 14 amino acids. The V gene's germline CDR1 is SQVTM and CDR2 ANQGSEA. V lost 5 bases and J 0 bases, leaving 13 bases between the germline ends. CDR3 residues: CSVQEGGMNTEAFF. The CDR3 DNA reads as TGCAGCGTTCAGGAGGGGGGGATGAACACTGAAGCTTTCTTT.

This chain connects TRBV2 to TRBJ2-3; maybe TRBD2 (6 bases). The germline gives CDR1 SNHLY, CDR2 FYNNEI. The germline V and J ends were trimmed by 4 bases and 5 bases, with 16 bases remaining between them. The CDR3 spans 15 residues. This chain's CDR3 is CASSVKAPGGDTQYF. CDR3 sequence (DNA): TGTGCCAGCAGTGTGAAAGCACCCGGGGGAGATACGCAGTATTTT.

The chain uses TRBV6-6 and TRBJ2-7, with TRBD2 matching 8 bases. The CDR3 sequence is 16 residues long. Looked up from germline, CDR1 is MNHNY and CDR2 is SVGAGI (reference sequence). Unmatched junction bases numbered 9, after V lost 5 bases and J lost 0 bases. The CDR3 is CASSTKLAARSYEQYF. CDR3 DNA sequence: TGTGCCAGCAGTACGAAACTAGCGGCCCGCTCCTACGAGCAGTACTTC.

This clonotype was seen a handful of times. The chain couples TRBV5-1 to TRBJ2-1; 9 bases agree with TRBD2. The germline V gene encodes CDR1 SGHRS and CDR2 YFSETQ. CDR3 length: 16 amino acids. Unmatched junction bases numbered 9, after V lost 0 bases and J lost 8 bases. Here the CDR3 reads CASSLVVSGSFDEQFF. CDR3 coding DNA: TGCGCCAGCAGCTTGGTGGTTAGCGGGAGTTTTGATGAGCAGTTCTTC.

This clonotype has ten or more counts. J is TRBJ2-7 and V is TRBV29-1; tentative D call: TRBD2 (5 bases). This CDR3 spans 13 amino acids. Per the germline V gene, CDR1 is SQVTM and CDR2 is ANQGSEA. The V end was cut by 7 bases, the J end by 4 bases, with 17 bases between. The CDR3 DNA reads as TGCAGCGCCAGAGGAGGAACGGGTTACGAGCAGTACTTC. This translates into CSARGGTGYEQYF.

This clonotype was seen a few times. The chain has TRBV4-1 and TRBJ2-7, with D perhaps TRBD1 (6 bases). The CDR3 runs to 14 residues. V gave up 4 bases and J gave up 10 bases, with 20 bases separating them. Germline V gene sequence: CDR1 MGHRA, CDR2 YSYEKL. CDR3 DNA sequence: TGCGCCAGCAGCCGATATACCCAGCCGGGACAACAGTACTTC. Translation: CASSRYTQPGQQYF.

This clonotype was counted a few times. The rearrangement uses TRBV6-4 and TRBJ2-3; TRBD1 agrees at 7 bases. Trimming removed 0 bases from V and 0 bases from J; junction bases left unmatched: 6. This CDR3 has 17 residues. CDR1 MRHNA and CDR2 SNTAGT come from the germline V gene. DNA of the CDR3: TGTGCCAGCAGTGACTCGAAGAGACAGGGAAGCACAGATACGCAGTATTTT. This sequence encodes CASSDSKRQGSTDTQYF.

This clonotype was counted only a few times. The V gene is TRBV2, the J gene TRBJ2-1, with D perhaps matching TRBD2 (6 bases). Trimming left V 3 bases short and J 2 bases short, with 14 bases between. The CDR3 is 16 residues long. Germline CDR1 SNHLY, CDR2 FYNNEI. This CDR3 reads CASSEAPGLPYNEQFF. The CDR3 bases are TGTGCCAGCAGTGAGGCACCGGGACTCCCCTACAATGAGCAGTTCTTC.

The chain uses TRBV20-1 and TRBJ1-1; weak D call: TRBD1 (6 bases). CDR1 and CDR2 (germline): DFQATT, SNEGSKA (reference sequence). The V gene lost 1 base and the J gene lost 6 bases, with 12 bases spanning the gap. This CDR3 region has 13 residues. The CDR3 reads CSARAEGHAEAFF. The DNA for the CDR3 is TGCAGTGCTAGAGCTGAGGGACACGCTGAAGCTTTCTTT.

V and J are TRBV7-2 and TRBJ2-3; a weak D match, TRBD2 (5 bases). Trimming left V 2 bases short and J 7 bases short, with 13 bases between. The CDR3 runs to 14 residues. Per germline, CDR1 SGHTA and CDR2 FQGNSA. This CDR3 reads CASSLRGITNTQYF. The CDR3 nucleotides read TGTGCCAGCAGCTTAAGAGGGATTACGAATACGCAGTATTTT. The variable domain in full, completed from reference TRBV7-2 and TRBJ2-3, reads GAGVSQSPSNKVTEKGKDVELRCDPISGHTALYWYRQSLGQGLEFLIYFQGNSAPDKSGLPSDRFSAERTGGSVSTLTIQRTQQEDSAVYLCASSLRGITNTQYFGPGTRLTVL.

This clonotype was recorded once. J is TRBJ2-7 and V is TRBV15; TRBD2 might be the D (5 bases). This CDR3 comprises 13 residues. The V end lost 5 bases, the J end lost 0 bases, and 8 bases lay between the germline ends. Germline V gene data show CDR1 as LNHNV and CDR2 as YYDKDF (reference sequence). The CDR3 loop is CATSLADSYEQYF. The CDR3 DNA reads TGTGCCACCAGCCTAGCCGACTCCTACGAGCAGTACTTC.

This clonotype was detected only a few times. The V call is TRBV7-9, the J call TRBJ1-1; D ambiguous. In germline, CDR1 is SEHNR, CDR2 FQNEAQ (reference sequence). Trimming took off 3 bases at V and 1 base at J, with 12 bases between the two ends. The CDR3 is 15 residues long. The CDR3 sequence is CASSFLLRENTEAFF. The CDR3 nucleotides are TGTGCCAGCAGCTTCTTATTAAGGGAGAACACTGAAGCTTTCTTT.

This clonotype was observed a few times. The chain joins TRBV12-3 or TRBV12-4 to TRBJ2-6, with 7 nucleotides matching TRBD1. The CDR3 is 18 residues long. V lost 5 bases, J lost 0 bases, and 10 bases stayed unmatched. CDR3 DNA sequence: TGTGCCAGCAGTCACAGACAGGGTGTTAACTCTGGGGCCAACGTCCTGACTTTC. It specifies CASSHRQGVNSGANVLTF.

The rearrangement uses TRBV30 and TRBJ2-7; 8 nucleotides line up with TRBD2. The germline V gene encodes CDR1 GTSNPN and CDR2 SVGIG (reference sequence). The CDR3 runs to 14 residues. Germline trimming cut 2 bases from V and 4 bases from J; bases unmatched to any gene: 7. The CDR3 loop reads CAWSWAGGHYEQYF. DNA of the CDR3: TGTGCCTGGAGTTGGGCGGGGGGTCATTACGAGCAGTACTTC.

In the case of this clonotype: Germline and junction disagree at one end, which may indicate a read error. The V call is TRBV28, the J call TRBJ2-7; D perhaps matches TRBD1 (6 bases). The CDR3 runs 20 residues. Germline CDR1 MDHEN, CDR2 SYDVKM. CDR3 in amino acids: CAGSSIIIPPGQRTSYEQYF. The CDR3 DNA is TGTGCCGGCAGTTCTATTATTATTCCCCCTGGACAGAGAACCTCCTACGAGCAGTACTTC.

This clonotype showed up just once. The chain couples TRBV6-1 to TRBJ2-2; D is possibly TRBD2 (7 bases). The CDR3 has 17 amino acids. Looked up from germline, CDR1 is MNHNS and CDR2 is SASEGT. Between the trimmed V and J ends, which lost 2 bases and 3 bases, there was a span of 16 bases. The CDR3 region has the DNA TGTGCCAGCAGTGAACTCGTCCGGGGGGCCTACACCGGGGAGCTGTTTTTT. Encoded protein: CASSELVRGAYTGELFF.

The rearrangement links TRBV24-1 to TRBJ1-2, with D possibly TRBD1 on 5 matching bases. The CDR3 is 13 residues long. Per germline, CDR1 KGHDR and CDR2 SFDVKD. Trimming shortened V by 0 bases and J by 6 bases, and 7 bases separated the two germline ends. CDR3 DNA: TGTGCCACCAGTGATTTGACCAGGGATGGCTACACCTTC. It is translated as CATSDLTRDGYTF.

About this clonotype itself: Germline is not matched at one junction end, which may reflect a read error. This CDR3 reads CAGSLTSVNEQFF. In nucleotides, the CDR3 is TGTGCCGGCAGCTTGACTAGCGTCAATGAGCAGTTCTTC. The chain employs TRBV7-2 and TRBJ2-1; 8 positions agree with TRBD2. The germline gives CDR1 SGHTA, CDR2 FQGNSA. The CDR3 is made up of 13 amino acids.

This clonotype was observed once. Since a far larger clone is one base different, this is likely a read error. The CDR3 carries no conserved terminal phenylalanine or tryptophan, so it likely arises from a read error. The V and J genes are TRBV28 and TRBJ2-7; tentative D call: TRBD1 (6 bases). Germline CDR1 is MDHEN and CDR2 is SYDVKM. The CDR3 covers 13 residues. Trimming cost V 5 bases and J 2 bases, with 10 bases left between them. CDR3 nucleotide sequence: TGTGCCAGCAGTCCGGGACAAACCTACGAGCAGTACTAC. As protein: CASSPGQTYEQYY.

The chain combines TRBV6-6 with TRBJ2-4, with D tentatively TRBD1 (6 bases). CDR1 MNHNY and CDR2 SVGAGI come from the germline V gene (reference sequence). V shed 6 bases and J shed 0 bases, with 15 bases lying between them. CDR3 size: 16 residues. This chain's CDR3 is CASRRQGKGAKNIQYF. In DNA, the CDR3 is TGTGCCAGCAGGCGGCAGGGGAAGGGAGCCAAAAACATTCAGTACTTC.

This clonotype was seen a handful of times. J is TRBJ2-1 and V is TRBV6-5; 16 nucleotides agree with TRBD2. Losses at the gene ends were 4 bases for V and 6 bases for J; bases not matched to a gene: 3. The CDR3 has 16 residues. CDR1 and CDR2 from the germline V gene are MNHEY and SVGAGI. CDR3 protein: CASSSGTSGRANEQFF. The CDR3 DNA sequence: TGTGCCAGCAGTTCCGGGACTAGCGGGAGGGCCAATGAGCAGTTCTTC.